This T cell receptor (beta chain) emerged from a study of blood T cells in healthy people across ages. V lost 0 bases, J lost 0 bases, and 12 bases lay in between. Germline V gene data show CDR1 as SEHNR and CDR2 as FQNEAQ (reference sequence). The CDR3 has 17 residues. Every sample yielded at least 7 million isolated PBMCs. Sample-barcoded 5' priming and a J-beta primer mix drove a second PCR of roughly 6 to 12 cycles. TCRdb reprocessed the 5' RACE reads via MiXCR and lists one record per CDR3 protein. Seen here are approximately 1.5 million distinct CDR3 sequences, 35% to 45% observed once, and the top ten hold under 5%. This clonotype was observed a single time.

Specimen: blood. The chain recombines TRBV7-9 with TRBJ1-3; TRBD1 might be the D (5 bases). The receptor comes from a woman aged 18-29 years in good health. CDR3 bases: TGTGCCAGCAGCTTAGCCCGGGGCGGCAGCTCTGGAAACACCATATATTTT. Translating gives CASSLARGGSSGNTIYF.